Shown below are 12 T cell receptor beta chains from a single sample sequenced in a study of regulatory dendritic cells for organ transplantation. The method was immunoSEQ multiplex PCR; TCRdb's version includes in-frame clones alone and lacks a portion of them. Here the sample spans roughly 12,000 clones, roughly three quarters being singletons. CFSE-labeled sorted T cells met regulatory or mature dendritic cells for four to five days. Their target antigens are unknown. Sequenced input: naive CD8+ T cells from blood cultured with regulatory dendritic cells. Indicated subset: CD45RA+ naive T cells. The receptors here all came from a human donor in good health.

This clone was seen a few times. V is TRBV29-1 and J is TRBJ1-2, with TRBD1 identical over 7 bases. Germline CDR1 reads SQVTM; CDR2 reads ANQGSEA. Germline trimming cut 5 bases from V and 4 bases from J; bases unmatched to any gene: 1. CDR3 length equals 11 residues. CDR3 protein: CSVRDSYGYTF. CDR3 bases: TGCAGCGTTCGGGACAGCTATGGCTACACCTTC.

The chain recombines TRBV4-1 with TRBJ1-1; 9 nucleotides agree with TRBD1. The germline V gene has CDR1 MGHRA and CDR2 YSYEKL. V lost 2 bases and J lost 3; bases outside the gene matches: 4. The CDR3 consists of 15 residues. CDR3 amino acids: CASSQKTGGYTEAFF. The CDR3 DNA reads TGCGCCAGCAGCCAAAAGACAGGGGGGTACACTGAAGCTTTCTTT.

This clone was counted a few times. This CDR3 is CASSQDETGFPETQYF. The CDR3 DNA sequence: TGTGCCAGCAGCCAAGACGAAACGGGGTTCCCAGAGACCCAGTACTTC. The gene calls are TRBV14 and TRBJ2-5; possible D gene TRBD2, 5 bases. The V and J ends lost 0 bases and 4 bases respectively, with 15 bases between them. Germline values: CDR1 SGHDN, CDR2 FVKESK. CDR3 length equals 16 residues.

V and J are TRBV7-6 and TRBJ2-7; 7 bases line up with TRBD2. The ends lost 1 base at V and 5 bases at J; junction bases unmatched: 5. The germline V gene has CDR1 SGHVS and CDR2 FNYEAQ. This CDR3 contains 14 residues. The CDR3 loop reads CASSLGQSGNEQYF. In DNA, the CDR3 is TGTGCCAGCAGCTTAGGACAGAGCGGGAACGAGCAGTACTTC.

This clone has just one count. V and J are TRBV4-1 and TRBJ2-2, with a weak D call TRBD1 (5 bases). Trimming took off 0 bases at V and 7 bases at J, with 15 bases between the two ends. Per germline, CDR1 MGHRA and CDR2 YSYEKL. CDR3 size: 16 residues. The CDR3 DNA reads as TGCGCCAGCAGCCAAGATGGTGCAGGGTCGAGCGGGGAGCTGTTTTTT. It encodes CASSQDGAGSSGELFF.

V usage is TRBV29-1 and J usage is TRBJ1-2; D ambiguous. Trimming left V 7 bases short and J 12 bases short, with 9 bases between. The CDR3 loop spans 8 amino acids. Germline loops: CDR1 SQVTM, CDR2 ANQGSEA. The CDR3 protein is CSADKDTF. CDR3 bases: TGCAGCGCCGACAAGGACACCTTC.

The CDR3 loop reads CASSMAGLGAYEQYF. As DNA, the CDR3 is TGTGCCAGTAGTATGGCGGGACTGGGGGCCTACGAGCAGTACTTC. The chain links TRBV19 to TRBJ2-7, with D possibly TRBD2 on 6 matching bases. Looked up from germline, CDR1 is LNHDA and CDR2 is SQIVND (reference sequence). V gave up 3 bases and J gave up 2 bases, with 14 bases separating them. The CDR3 extends over 15 amino acids.

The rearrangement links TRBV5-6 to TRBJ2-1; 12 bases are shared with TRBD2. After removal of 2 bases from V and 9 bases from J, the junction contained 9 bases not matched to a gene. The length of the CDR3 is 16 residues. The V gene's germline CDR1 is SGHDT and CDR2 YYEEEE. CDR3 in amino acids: CASSLSSSGGAGEQFF. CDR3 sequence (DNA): TGTGCCAGCAGCTTATCTTCTAGCGGGGGGGCTGGTGAGCAGTTCTTC.

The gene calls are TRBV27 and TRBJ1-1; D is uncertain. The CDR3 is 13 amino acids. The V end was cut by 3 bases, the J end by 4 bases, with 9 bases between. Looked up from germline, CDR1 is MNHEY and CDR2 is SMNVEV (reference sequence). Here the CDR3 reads CASSFSSGTEAFF. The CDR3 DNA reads TGTGCCAGCAGTTTCTCCTCGGGCACTGAAGCTTTCTTT.

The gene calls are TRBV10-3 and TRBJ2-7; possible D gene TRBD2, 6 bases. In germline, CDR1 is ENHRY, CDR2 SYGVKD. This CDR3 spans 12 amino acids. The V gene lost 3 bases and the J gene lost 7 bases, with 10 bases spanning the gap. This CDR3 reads CAISEGAGEQYF. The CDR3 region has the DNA TGTGCCATCAGTGAAGGGGCGGGGGAGCAGTACTTC.

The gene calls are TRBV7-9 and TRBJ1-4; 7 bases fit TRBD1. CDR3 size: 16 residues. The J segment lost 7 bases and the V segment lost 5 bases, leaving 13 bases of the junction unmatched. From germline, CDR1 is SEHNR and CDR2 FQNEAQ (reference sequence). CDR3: CASSPPLGAGGEKLFF. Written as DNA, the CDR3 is TGTGCCAGCAGCCCGCCCCTCGGGGCAGGGGGTGAAAAACTGTTTTTT.

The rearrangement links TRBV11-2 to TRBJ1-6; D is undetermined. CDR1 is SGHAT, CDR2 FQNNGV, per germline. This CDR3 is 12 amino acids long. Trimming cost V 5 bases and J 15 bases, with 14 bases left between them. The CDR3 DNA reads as TGTGCCAGCAGCCCGGGATTTACAGACCTCCACTTT. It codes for CASSPGFTDLHF.